The entry that follows covers one T cell receptor (beta chain) sequence. CDR3 length equals 15 residues. Germline V lookup: CDR1 GTSNPN, CDR2 SVGIG (reference sequence). V gave up 3 bases and J gave up 5 bases, with 20 bases separating them. This record comes from a study of T cell responses to AZD1222 COVID-19 vaccine. Libraries were prepared by immunoSEQ multiplex PCR; TCRdb keeps only in-frame clonotypes and omits some of them. The sample consists of approximately 190,000 clones, roughly nine tenths of them appearing once. The receptor was isolated from an adult who received the MenACWY meningococcal vaccine as a control. The chain has TRBV30 and TRBJ2-7; D may be TRBD1 (5 bases). Material: peripheral blood, obtained 28 days after the second dose of the MenACWY control vaccine. In DNA form, the CDR3 reads TGTGCCTGGAGCCCAGGGTTGGGAAACGAGAACGAGCAGTACTTC. Encoded protein: CAWSPGLGNENEQYF.